This note documents a single TCR beta chain sequence. This specimen belongs to a study of T cell responses to AZD1222 COVID-19 vaccine. From germline, CDR1 is SGHAT and CDR2 FQNNGV. The CDR3 has 16 amino acids. The ends were cut back, 4 bases at V and 4 bases at J, with 20 bases in the middle. Sequenced by immunoSEQ multiplex PCR; TCRdb stores in-frame clones only, minus some. This sample has 100,000 to 150,000 clones, with roughly 90% found just once. This TCR derives from an adult who received the AZD1222 COVID-19 vaccine. Material: peripheral blood, obtained 28 days after the second AZD1222 dose. This chain links TRBV11-2 with TRBJ2-7, with D possibly called TRBD1 or TRBD2 (7 bases each). DNA of the CDR3: TGTGCCAGCAGCTCCACAAAAGCGGGACAGCTTTACGAGCAGTACTTC. Translated: CASSSTKAGQLYEQYF. The full variable domain, with the rest looked up from reference TRBV11-2 and TRBJ2-7, is EAGVAQSPRYKIIEKRQSVAFWCNPISGHATLYWYQQILGQGPKLLIQFQNNGVVDDSQLPKDRFSAERLKGVDSTLKIQPAKLEDSAVYLCASSSTKAGQLYEQYFGPGTRLTVT.